The TCR beta chain described here comes from a study of cytomegalovirus exposure and HLA in healthy donors. In the PCR, 60 Vbeta and 13 Jbeta primers were used. Clones were read by immunoSEQ multiplex PCR, and TCRdb kept only the in-frame ones, dropping some. Here the sample table reports tens of thousands of clones. The trim removed 10 bases at V and 6 bases at J, leaving 10 bases unmatched. The germline V gene encodes CDR1 LNHDA and CDR2 SQIVND (reference sequence). This CDR3 is 13 amino acids long. The receptor's source is a human donor in good health. The sample comprised PBMCs. This sequence joins TRBV19 and TRBJ1-2; 8 bases are shared with TRBD1. In DNA form, the CDR3 reads TGTGCCACCATCAAGACAGGGGTTGATGGCTACACCTTC. This sequence encodes CATIKTGVDGYTF.